This TCR beta chain came from a study of shared clonotypes between healthy human individuals. About the research overall: The donor pool was made up of a couple of women and a few men aged 18 to 49.

Sorted subsets were amplified in replicate PCRs using around 200 ng DNA, about 30,000 T cell genomes. Data came from immunoSEQ multiplex PCR; TCRdb stores just in-frame clones and leaves some out. The repertoire holds 2 million to 2.5 million clones, with approximately 94% as singletons. In the case of this clone: Its antigen is unknown.

CDR1 and CDR2 from the germline V gene are SGHRS and YFSETQ. V lost 2 bases to trimming and J lost 6 bases, with 14 bases between them. This CDR3 has 14 amino acids. Overall study findings and caveats: What limited the represented genetic and exposure-history diversity was the small number of donors.

The sequencing input was naive CD4+ T cells sorted from blood. Sample subset: CD45RA+ positively selected. This TCR was recovered from a man between 18 and 35 years old in good health. This chain links TRBV5-1 with TRBJ1-2; weak D call: TRBD1 (5 bases). CDR3 region: CASSLTAGTDGYTF. CDR3 nucleotides: TGCGCCAGCAGCTTAACGGCAGGGACGGATGGCTACACCTTC.